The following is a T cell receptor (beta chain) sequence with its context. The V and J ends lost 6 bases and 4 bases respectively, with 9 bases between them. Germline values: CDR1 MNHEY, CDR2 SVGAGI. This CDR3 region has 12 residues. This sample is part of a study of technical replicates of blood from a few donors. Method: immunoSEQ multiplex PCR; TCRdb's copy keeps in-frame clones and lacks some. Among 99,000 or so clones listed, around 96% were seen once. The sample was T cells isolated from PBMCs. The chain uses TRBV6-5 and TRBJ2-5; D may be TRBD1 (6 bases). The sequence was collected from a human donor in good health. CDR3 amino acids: CASRFRGETQYF. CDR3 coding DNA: TGTGCCAGCAGATTCAGGGGAGAGACCCAGTACTTC.